In this sample, the clone carrying this TCR beta chain turned up a few times. This entry belongs to a study of blood T cell repertoires in COVID-19. Study background: Specimens from acute and convalescent COVID-19 originated in the United States, Italy and Spain. Sources were T cells, B-cell-depleted T cells, or PBMCs; the material itself was cDNA or gDNA.

This CDR3 is built from 15 residues. Germline-derived CDR1 and CDR2 are SGHRS and YFSETQ. V was shortened by 2 bases and J by 3 bases, with 15 bases between the two germline ends. Per the study methods: Estimated nucleated cell counts came from reference gene primer amplification. The protocol was immunoSEQ multiplex PCR, while the TCRdb copy is restricted to in-frame clones and leaves out a portion. That table supplies the V and J calls and clone size; D and trimming were determined from the DNA. The sample consists of around 400,000 clones, about 90% of them appearing once. The sequence was obtained from a man aged 35 to 55 with acute or convalescent COVID-19. Sequenced material: peripheral blood. The rearrangement uses TRBV5-1 and TRBJ2-7, with D possibly being TRBD2 (5 bases). CDR3 coding DNA: TGCGCCAGCAGCTTAGGAGGTTCGTATGGCTACGAGCAGTACTTC. Its translation: CASSLGGSYGYEQYF.